The 14 T cell receptor beta chains below all came from one sample that was sequenced in a study of T cell changes during pregnancy in multiple sclerosis. The protocol was immunoSEQ multiplex PCR, while the TCRdb copy is restricted to in-frame clones and leaves out a portion. In the table there are about 60,000 clones, 91% of which are singletons. Sequenced here: CD4+ T cells from peripheral blood mononuclear cells, sampled in the first trimester of pregnancy. The receptors derive from a female donor with multiple sclerosis, enrolled in a pregnancy study.

V and J are TRBV28 and TRBJ1-2, with D possibly TRBD1 on 6 matching bases. The V end lost 4 bases, the J end lost 7 bases, and 16 bases lay between the germline ends. This CDR3 spans 14 amino acids. Germline V gene lookup returns CDR1 MDHEN and CDR2 SYDVKM. The CDR3 sequence: CASSSLTGLSGYTF. CDR3 coding DNA: TGTGCCAGCAGTTCCCTCACAGGGTTGTCTGGCTACACCTTC.

The chain is built from TRBV7-2 and TRBJ2-1; D is uncertain. Between the trimmed V and J ends, which lost 4 bases and 9 bases, there was a span of 13 bases. The V gene's germline CDR1 is SGHTA and CDR2 FQGNSA. The length of the CDR3 is 13 residues. CDR3 DNA sequence: TGTGCCAGCAGCTCCTCCGGGTACGGTGAGCAGTTCTTC. Translated, it gives CASSSSGYGEQFF.

The CDR3 here is CASSATQDTRNTIYF. The CDR3 DNA reads as TGTGCCAGCTCAGCAACCCAGGACACCAGAAACACCATATATTTT. The J gene is TRBJ1-3, the V gene TRBV18; TRBD1 is a possible D gene (5 bases). Trimming cost V 5 bases and J 5 bases, with 16 bases left between them. Per the germline V gene, CDR1 is KGHSH and CDR2 is LQKENI. This CDR3 has 15 residues.

This chain links TRBV19 with TRBJ2-7, with D uncertain. The V end was cut by 1 base, the J end by 1 base, with 8 bases between. The CDR3 runs 14 residues. Germline V lookup: CDR1 LNHDA, CDR2 SQIVND (reference sequence). The CDR3 DNA sequence: TGTGCCAGTAGTATAGGTGGCGGTTCCTACGAGCAGTACTTC. It codes for CASSIGGGSYEQYF.

The genes are TRBV5-1 and TRBJ1-6, with 8 positions matching TRBD1. The CDR3 contains 14 residues. The germline gives CDR1 SGHRS, CDR2 YFSETQ. V lost 7 bases, J lost 7 bases, and 7 bases stayed unmatched. DNA of the CDR3: TGCGCCAGCGCAACCGGGACAGGCAATTCACCCCTCCACTTT. It translates to CASATGTGNSPLHF.

The chain carries TRBV5-6 and TRBJ1-6, with D possibly being TRBD1 (5 bases). In germline, CDR1 is SGHDT, CDR2 YYEEEE. The CDR3 runs to 16 residues. Trimming cost V 3 bases and J 1 base, with 11 bases left between them. CDR3: CASSWRGRSYNSPLHF. The DNA of the CDR3 is TGTGCCAGCAGCTGGCGGGGCAGATCCTATAATTCACCCCTCCACTTT.

The DNA of the CDR3 is TGTGCCAGCAGTTACTCGTACAGGGAAGGGTATGGCTACACCTTC. Its protein is CASSYSYREGYGYTF. The chain joins TRBV6-8 to TRBJ1-2; a weak D match, TRBD1 (6 bases). V lost 0 bases and J lost 5, with 13 bases in between. The germline V gene encodes CDR1 MNHGY and CDR2 SAAAGT. This CDR3 is 15 amino acids long.

V and J are TRBV15 and TRBJ1-1; D possibly corresponds to TRBD1 (6 bases). CDR1 and CDR2 (germline): LNHNV, YYDKDF (reference sequence). There are 13 residues in the CDR3. Trimming left V 4 bases short and J 11 bases short, with 17 bases between. The CDR3 here is CATSNKQGFAAFF. As DNA, the CDR3 is TGTGCCACCAGCAATAAACAGGGCTTTGCGGCTTTCTTT.

V usage is TRBV11-1 and J usage is TRBJ2-2; TRBD2 matches at 8 bases. Germline V lookup: CDR1 SGHAT, CDR2 FQDESV (reference sequence). With V trimmed by 6 bases and J by 4 bases, 10 bases remained unmatched. The CDR3 contains 16 residues. This chain's CDR3 is CASSPLAGGGTGELFF. In DNA, the CDR3 is TGTGCCAGCAGTCCCCTAGCCGGGGGGGGCACCGGGGAGCTGTTTTTT.

V is TRBV2 and J is TRBJ2-1, with D maybe TRBD1 (6 bases). Per the germline V gene, CDR1 is SNHLY and CDR2 is FYNNEI. With 6 bases removed from V and 3 bases from J, the gap between germline ends came to 21 bases. This CDR3 is built from 17 residues. The CDR3 DNA sequence: TGTGCCAGCAGGGAGGACAGTAGTTGGGCCCACTACAATGAGCAGTTCTTC. Encoded protein: CASREDSSWAHYNEQFF.

The genes are TRBV11-2 and TRBJ2-7, with TRBD1 matching over 7 bases. This CDR3 comprises 16 residues. After removal of 5 bases from V and 5 bases from J, the junction contained 15 bases not matched to a gene. Germline V gives CDR1 SGHAT, CDR2 FQNNGV. As DNA, the CDR3 is TGTGCCAGCAGCCCCAACTTAGGGAACAGGGGCCACGAGCAGTACTTC. Its translation is CASSPNLGNRGHEQYF. The full variable domain, completed using reference TRBV11-2 and TRBJ2-7, is EAGVAQSPRYKIIEKRQSVAFWCNPISGHATLYWYQQILGQGPKLLIQFQNNGVVDDSQLPKDRFSAERLKGVDSTLKIQPAKLEDSAVYLCASSPNLGNRGHEQYFGPGTRLTVT.

The chain is built from TRBV25-1 and TRBJ1-4, with a tentative D call TRBD1 (6 bases). The germline V gene has CDR1 MGHDK and CDR2 SYGVNS. CDR3 size: 16 residues. The V end lost 3 bases, the J end lost 3 bases, and 14 bases lay between the germline ends. The CDR3 is CASSEVTGSANEKLFF. DNA for the CDR3: TGTGCCAGCAGTGAGGTCACAGGGTCGGCTAATGAAAAACTGTTTTTT.

This chain joins TRBV7-2 and TRBJ2-1, with a possible D match to TRBD2 (7 bases). From germline, CDR1 is SGHTA and CDR2 FQGNSA. V shed 4 bases and J shed 7 bases, with 14 bases lying between them. The CDR3 has 14 amino acids. CDR3 residues: CASSSQGRGNEQFF. The CDR3 DNA reads TGTGCCAGCAGCTCCCAAGGGAGGGGGAATGAGCAGTTCTTC.

A remark on this clone: An end of the junction does not agree with germline; a read error may underlie this. The rearrangement uses TRBV7-2 and TRBJ1-4; the D is unclear. CDR1 SGHTA and CDR2 FQGNSA come from the germline V gene. This CDR3 contains 15 residues. CDR3 amino acids: CASRLARATNEKLFF. CDR3 DNA: TGTGCCAGCAGGTTAGCCCGGGCAACTAATGAAAAACTGTTTTTT.